This TCR beta chain derives from a study of T cell responses to AZD1222 COVID-19 vaccine. Study-wide points: Unmutated regions of variants are reportedly targeted by nearly half of spike-specific TCRs. Only a handful of AZD1222 recipients were seropositive at baseline. Spike was spanned by vaccine-associated CD4 TCRs, which were dominant at 160-218 and 743-854.

This CDR3 is 17 amino acids long. Germline CDR1 is MDHEN and CDR2 is SYDVKM. The ends were cut back, 1 base at V and 8 bases at J, with 23 bases in the middle. A remark on this clone: Its antigen is unidentified.

Only in-frame clones appear in the TCRdb table, and some are missing; sequencing was by immunoSEQ multiplex PCR. This table has roughly 150,000 clones, 70% to 90% appearing once. J is TRBJ1-1 and V is TRBV28; D perhaps matches TRBD1 (5 bases). The sequencing used peripheral blood, collected after recovery from COVID-19. The receptor's source is an adult who had recovered from COVID-19. The CDR3 region is CASSLLFPSRRGREAFF. CDR3 DNA: TGTGCCAGCAGTTTATTGTTCCCCAGCAGGAGGGGACGAGAAGCTTTCTTT. The whole variable domain, filled in from reference TRBV28 and TRBJ1-1, reads DVKVTQSSRYLVKRTGEKVFLECVQDMDHENMFWYRQDPGLGLRLIYFSYDVKMKEKGDIPEGYSVSREKKERFSLILESASTNQTSMYLCASSLLFPSRRGREAFFGQGTRLTVV.